Given below is one T cell receptor (beta chain) in context. This clone was seen a single time. Its antigen is still unknown. No base qualities exist here, and no much larger clone lies one base off it. TCRbeta CDR3 regions were amplified from genomic DNA by means of the immunoSEQ Assay, a bias-controlled multiplex PCR. The authors processed their data as follows. The number of nucleated cells in each sample was estimated from the amplification of reference gene primers within the assay. To quantify the absolute abundance of each unique TCRbeta CDR3 rearrangement, sequence reads were collapsed and filtered. For each sample, productive Simpson clonality was calculated as the square root of Simpson's diversity index across productive rearrangements. TCRdb carries this immuneACCESS record with in-frame sequences only. Its versions omit some clonotypes, under half of them owing to an unresolved V gene in the studies checked, with the rest unexplained. V and J calls plus clone size are reproduced from that table; the DNA served to infer D and trimming. In this sample the table shows about 95,000 clones, about 90% of which occur a single time. The ten largest clones represent about 18% of the sample.

The collaborating institutions used their own protocols to collect whole blood in K2EDTA tubes. For TCRbeta analysis, collaborators shipped samples as frozen whole blood, isolated PBMCs, or DNA extracted from either of those sample types. This entry comes from a study of blood T cell repertoires in COVID-19 (dated by TCRdb to about 2020). In the study overall: Samples covering the acute and convalescent phases of COVID-19 were provided by collaborators in the United States, Italy and Spain. Samples came from the ongoing ImmuneRACE study (first 160 participants) plus 1,254 subjects from 6 global collaborators. The repertoires were made available in a free public database intended to serve as a resource for research on the immune response to SARS-CoV-2. The dataset comprised deeply sampled blood TCRbeta repertoires from subjects exposed to, actively infected with, or recovered from COVID-19. The material from the prospective study consisted of cDNA or gDNA derived from T cells, B-cell-depleted T cells, or PBMCs. Sample metadata almost always included a de-identified subject ID, COVID-19 status, age in years and sex. Where available, HLA class I and class II types were taken from metadata supplied by the sample provider and were not determined by assay-based typing.

A distance of 14 bases separates the germline ends of V and J, which lose 10 bases and 1 base respectively. The CDR3 spans 14 residues, from the cysteine through the phenylalanine. CDR3 DNA only is kept here, 42 bases in frame from base 1. In the germline V gene, CDR1 corresponds to MNHEY and CDR2 to SVGAGI. What the research found in general, with its limitations: The amount of clinical and demographic metadata varied by source and participant and was provided uncurated.

The chain couples TRBV6-5 to TRBJ1-3; no confident D gene assignment can be made. The sample consisted of peripheral blood. The sequence was collected from a human donor in a cohort sampled during active COVID-19. The CDR3 protein is CATKRPGSGNTIYF. The DNA sequence is TGTGCCACCAAACGCCCGGGGTCTGGAAACACCATATATTTT.